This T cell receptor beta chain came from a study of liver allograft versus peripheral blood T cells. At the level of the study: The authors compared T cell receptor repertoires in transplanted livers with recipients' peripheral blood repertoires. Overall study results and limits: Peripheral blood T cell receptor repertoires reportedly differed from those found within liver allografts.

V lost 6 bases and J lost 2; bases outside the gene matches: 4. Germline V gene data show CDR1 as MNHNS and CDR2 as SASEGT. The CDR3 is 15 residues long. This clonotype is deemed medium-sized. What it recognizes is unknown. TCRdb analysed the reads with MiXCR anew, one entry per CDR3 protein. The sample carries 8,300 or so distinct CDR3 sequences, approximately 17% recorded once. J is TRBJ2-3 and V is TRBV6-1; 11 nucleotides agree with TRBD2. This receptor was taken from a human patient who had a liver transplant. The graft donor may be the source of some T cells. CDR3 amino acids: CASRIAGGPTDTQYF. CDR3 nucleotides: TGTGCCAGCAGGATAGCGGGGGGGCCCACAGATACGCAGTATTTT.